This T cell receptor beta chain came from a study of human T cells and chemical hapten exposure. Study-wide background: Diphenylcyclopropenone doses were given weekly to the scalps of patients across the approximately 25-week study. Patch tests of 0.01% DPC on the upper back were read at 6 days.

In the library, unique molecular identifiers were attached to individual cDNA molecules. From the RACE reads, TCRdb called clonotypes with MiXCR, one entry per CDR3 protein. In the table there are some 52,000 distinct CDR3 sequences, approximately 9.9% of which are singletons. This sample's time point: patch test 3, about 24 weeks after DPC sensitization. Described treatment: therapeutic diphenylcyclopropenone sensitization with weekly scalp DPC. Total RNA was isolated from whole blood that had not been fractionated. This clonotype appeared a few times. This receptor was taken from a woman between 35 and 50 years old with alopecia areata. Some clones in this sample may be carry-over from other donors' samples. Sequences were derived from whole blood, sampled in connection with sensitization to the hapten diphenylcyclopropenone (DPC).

CDR3 nucleotide sequence: TGTGCCAGCAGCCAAGACGAGGGGGGGCAGGCAGATACGCAGTATTTT. This translates into CASSQDEGGQADTQYF. This chain uses TRBV14 with TRBJ2-3; TRBD2 might be the D (7 bases). Germline V gene data show CDR1 as SGHDN and CDR2 as FVKESK. This CDR3 spans 16 amino acids. Deletions cut 0 bases from V and 4 bases from J, with 14 bases between.